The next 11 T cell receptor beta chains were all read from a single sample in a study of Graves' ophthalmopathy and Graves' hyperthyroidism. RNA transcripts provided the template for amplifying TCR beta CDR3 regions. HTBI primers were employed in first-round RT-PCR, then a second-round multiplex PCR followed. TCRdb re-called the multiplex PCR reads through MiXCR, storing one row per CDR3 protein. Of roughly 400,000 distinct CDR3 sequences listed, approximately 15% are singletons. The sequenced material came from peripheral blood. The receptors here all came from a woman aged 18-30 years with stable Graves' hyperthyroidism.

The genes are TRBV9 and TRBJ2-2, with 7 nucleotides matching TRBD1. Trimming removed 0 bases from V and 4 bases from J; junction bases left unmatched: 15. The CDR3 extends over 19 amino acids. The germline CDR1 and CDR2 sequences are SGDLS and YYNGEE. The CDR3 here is CASSVGPDRAFVGTGELFF. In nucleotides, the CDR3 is TGTGCCAGCAGCGTAGGCCCCGACAGGGCGTTCGTCGGCACCGGGGAGCTGTTTTTT.

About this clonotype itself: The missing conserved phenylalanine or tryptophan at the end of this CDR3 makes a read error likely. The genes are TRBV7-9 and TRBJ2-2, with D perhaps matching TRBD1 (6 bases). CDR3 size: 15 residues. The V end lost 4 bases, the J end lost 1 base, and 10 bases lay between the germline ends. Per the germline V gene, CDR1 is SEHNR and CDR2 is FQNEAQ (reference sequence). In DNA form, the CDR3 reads TGTGCCAGCAGCTCCACAGGGAGGAACACCGGGGAGCTGTTTTTG. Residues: CASSSTGRNTGELFL.

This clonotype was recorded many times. The CDR3, as DNA: TGTGCCAGTAGGGAGAGGGGCCAAGAGACCCAGTACTTC. Protein sequence: CASRERGQETQYF. The chain has TRBV19 and TRBJ2-5; D assignment may be TRBD1 or TRBD2 (5 bases each). Germline assignment: CDR1 LNHDA and CDR2 SQIVND (reference sequence). With 6 bases removed from V and 1 base from J, the gap between germline ends came to 9 bases. The CDR3 runs 13 residues.

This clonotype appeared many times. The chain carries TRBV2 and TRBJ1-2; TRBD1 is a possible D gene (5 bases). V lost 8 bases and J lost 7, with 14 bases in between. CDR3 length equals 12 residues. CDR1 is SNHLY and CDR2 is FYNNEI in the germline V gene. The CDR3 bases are TGTGCCAGCTGGGTCCTTGGGGGTGGCTACACCTTC. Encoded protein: CASWVLGGGYTF.

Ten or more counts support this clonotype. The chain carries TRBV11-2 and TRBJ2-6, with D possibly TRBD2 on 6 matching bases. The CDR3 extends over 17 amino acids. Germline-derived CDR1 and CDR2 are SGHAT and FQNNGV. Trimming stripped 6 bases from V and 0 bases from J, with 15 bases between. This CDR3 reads CASRPPGLSSGANVLTF. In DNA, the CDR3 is TGTGCCAGCAGGCCCCCGGGACTTAGCTCTGGGGCCAACGTCCTGACTTTC.

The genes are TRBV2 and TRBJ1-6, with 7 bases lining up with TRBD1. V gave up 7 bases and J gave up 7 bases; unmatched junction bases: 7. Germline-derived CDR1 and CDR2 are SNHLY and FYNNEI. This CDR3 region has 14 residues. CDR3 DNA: TGTGCCAGCATGGCCGACAGGGACAATTCACCCCTCCACTTT. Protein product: CASMADRDNSPLHF.

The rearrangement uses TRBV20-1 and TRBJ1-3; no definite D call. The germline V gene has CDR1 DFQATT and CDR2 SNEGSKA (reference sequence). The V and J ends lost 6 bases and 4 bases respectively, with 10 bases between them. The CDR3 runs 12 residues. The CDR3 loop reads CSAQRQGNTIYF. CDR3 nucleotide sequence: TGCAGTGCCCAACGTCAGGGAAACACCATATATTTT.

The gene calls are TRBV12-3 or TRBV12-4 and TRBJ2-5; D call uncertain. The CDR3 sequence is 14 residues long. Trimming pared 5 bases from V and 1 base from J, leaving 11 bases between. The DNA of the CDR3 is TGTGCCAGCAGTCGACCAGACTTCCAAGAGACCCAGTACTTC. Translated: CASSRPDFQETQYF.

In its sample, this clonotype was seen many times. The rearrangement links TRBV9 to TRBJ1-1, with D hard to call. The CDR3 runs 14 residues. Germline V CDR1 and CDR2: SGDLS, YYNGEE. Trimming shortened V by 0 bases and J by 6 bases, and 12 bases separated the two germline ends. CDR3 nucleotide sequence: TGTGCCAGCAGCGTAGCCGGGTCGGACGCTGAAGCTTTCTTT. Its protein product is CASSVAGSDAEAFF.

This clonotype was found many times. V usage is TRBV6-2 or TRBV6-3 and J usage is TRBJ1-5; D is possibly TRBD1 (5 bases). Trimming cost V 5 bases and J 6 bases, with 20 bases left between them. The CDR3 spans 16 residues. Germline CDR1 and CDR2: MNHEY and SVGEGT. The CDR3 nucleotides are TGTGCCAGCAGTGACCTTGACAGTGACCTCAGTCAGCCCCAGCATTTT. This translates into CASSDLDSDLSQPQHF.

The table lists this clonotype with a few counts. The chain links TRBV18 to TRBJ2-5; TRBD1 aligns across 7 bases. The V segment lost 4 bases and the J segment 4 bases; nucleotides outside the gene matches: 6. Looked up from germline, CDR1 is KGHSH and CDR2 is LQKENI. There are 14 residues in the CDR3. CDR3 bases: TGTGCCAGCTCACTTACCGGGACAGCAGAGACCCAGTACTTC. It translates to CASSLTGTAETQYF.